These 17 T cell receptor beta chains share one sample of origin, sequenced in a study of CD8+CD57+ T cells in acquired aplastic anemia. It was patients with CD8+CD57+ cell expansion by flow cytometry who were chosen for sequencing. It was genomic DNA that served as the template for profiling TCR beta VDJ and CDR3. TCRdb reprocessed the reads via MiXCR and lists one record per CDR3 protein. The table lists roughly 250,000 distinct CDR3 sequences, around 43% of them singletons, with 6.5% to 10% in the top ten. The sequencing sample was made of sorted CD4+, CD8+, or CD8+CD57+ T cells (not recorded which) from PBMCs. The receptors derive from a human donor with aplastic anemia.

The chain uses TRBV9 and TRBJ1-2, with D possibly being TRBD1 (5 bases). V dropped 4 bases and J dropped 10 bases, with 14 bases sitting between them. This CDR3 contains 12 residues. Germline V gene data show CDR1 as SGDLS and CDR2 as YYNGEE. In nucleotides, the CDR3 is TGTGCCAGCAGCCTTTCGGGGGGGGACTACACCTTC. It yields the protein CASSLSGGDYTF.

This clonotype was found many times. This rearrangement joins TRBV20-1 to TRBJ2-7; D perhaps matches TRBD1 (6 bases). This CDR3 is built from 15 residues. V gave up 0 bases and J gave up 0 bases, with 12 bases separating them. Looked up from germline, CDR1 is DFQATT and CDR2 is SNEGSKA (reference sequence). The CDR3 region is CSARDPTGASYEQYF. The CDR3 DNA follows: TGCAGTGCTAGAGACCCGACAGGAGCCTCCTACGAGCAGTACTTC.

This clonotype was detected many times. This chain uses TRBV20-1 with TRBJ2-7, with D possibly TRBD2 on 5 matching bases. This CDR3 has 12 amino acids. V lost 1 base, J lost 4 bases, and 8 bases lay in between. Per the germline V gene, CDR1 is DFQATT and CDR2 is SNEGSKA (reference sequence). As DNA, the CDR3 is TGCAGTGCTAGAGCCCGGGAATACGAGCAGTACTTC. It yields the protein CSARAREYEQYF.

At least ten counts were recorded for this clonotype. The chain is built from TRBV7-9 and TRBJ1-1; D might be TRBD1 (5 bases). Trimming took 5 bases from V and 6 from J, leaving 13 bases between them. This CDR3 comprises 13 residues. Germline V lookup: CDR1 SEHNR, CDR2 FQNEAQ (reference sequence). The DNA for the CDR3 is TGTGCCAGCAGCCTGGGAGGGGTGGCTGAAGCTTTCTTT. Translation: CASSLGGVAEAFF.

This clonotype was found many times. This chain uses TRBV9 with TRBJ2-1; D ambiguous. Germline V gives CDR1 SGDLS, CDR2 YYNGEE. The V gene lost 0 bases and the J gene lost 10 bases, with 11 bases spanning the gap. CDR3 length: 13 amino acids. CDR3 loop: CASSVVPGREQFF. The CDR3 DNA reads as TGTGCCAGCAGCGTAGTCCCCGGAAGAGAGCAGTTCTTC. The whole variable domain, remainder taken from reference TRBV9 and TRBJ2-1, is DSGVTQTPKHLITATGQRVTLRCSPRSGDLSVYWYQQSLDQGLQFLIQYYNGEERAKGNILERFSAQQFPDLHSELNLSSLELGDSALYFCASSVVPGREQFFGPGTRLTVL.

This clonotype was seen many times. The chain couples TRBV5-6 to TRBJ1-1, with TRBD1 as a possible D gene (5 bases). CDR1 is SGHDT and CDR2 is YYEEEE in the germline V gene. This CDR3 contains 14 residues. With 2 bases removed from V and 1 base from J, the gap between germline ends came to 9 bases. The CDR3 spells CASSFPGGNTEAFF. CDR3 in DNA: TGTGCCAGCAGCTTCCCCGGGGGGAACACTGAAGCTTTCTTT.

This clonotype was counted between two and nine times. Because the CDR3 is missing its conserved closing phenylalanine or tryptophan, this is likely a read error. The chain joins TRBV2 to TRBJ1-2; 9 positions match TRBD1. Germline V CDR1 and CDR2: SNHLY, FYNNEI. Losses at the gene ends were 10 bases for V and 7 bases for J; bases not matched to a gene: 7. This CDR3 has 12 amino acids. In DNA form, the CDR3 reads TGTGCCACCTCACAGGGGGCGCGTGGCTACACCCTC. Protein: CATSQGARGYTL.

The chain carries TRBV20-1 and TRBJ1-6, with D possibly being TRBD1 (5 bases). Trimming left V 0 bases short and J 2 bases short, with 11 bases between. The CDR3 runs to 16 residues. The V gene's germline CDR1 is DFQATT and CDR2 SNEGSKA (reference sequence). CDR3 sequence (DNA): TGCAGTGCTAGAGATTTAGACAGTCCCTATAATTCACCCCTCCACTTT. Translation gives CSARDLDSPYNSPLHF.

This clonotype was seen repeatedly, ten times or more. CDR3 in amino acids: CASSPPDISWNYGYTF. The CDR3 DNA sequence: TGTGCCAGCAGCCCGCCGGACATCTCGTGGAACTATGGCTACACCTTC. The chain has TRBV7-9 and TRBJ1-2; D might be TRBD1 (5 bases). Germline V lookup: CDR1 SEHNR, CDR2 FQNEAQ (reference sequence). V was trimmed by 5 bases and J by 2 bases, leaving 18 bases between them. The CDR3 is 16 residues long.

CDR3 DNA: TGCAGTGCTAGATTACAGCCCAATCAGCCCCAGCATTTT. Translating gives CSARLQPNQPQHF. V gene TRBV20-1 combines with J gene TRBJ1-5, with D uncertain. The CDR3 sequence is 13 residues long. Germline lookup yields CDR1 DFQATT and CDR2 SNEGSKA (reference sequence). The V end lost 2 bases, the J end lost 3 bases, and 8 bases lay between the germline ends.

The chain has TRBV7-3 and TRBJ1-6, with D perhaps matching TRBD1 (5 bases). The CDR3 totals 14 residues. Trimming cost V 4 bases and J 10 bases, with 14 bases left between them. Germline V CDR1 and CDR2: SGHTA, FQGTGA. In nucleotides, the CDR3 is TGTGCCAGCAGCTCGATCGGGGGAGCGTCACCCCTCCACTTT. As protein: CASSSIGGASPLHF.

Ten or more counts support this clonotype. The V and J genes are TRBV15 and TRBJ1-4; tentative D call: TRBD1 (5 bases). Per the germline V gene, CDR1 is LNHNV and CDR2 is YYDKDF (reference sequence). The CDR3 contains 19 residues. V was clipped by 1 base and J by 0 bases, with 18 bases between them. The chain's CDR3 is CATSRASGRVVATNEKLFF. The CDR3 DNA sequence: TGTGCCACCAGCAGAGCCTCGGGCAGGGTGGTAGCAACTAATGAAAAACTGTTTTTT. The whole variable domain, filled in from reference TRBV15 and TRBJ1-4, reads DAMVIQNPRYQVTQFGKPVTLSCSQTLNHNVMYWYQQKSSQAPKLLFHYYDKDFNNEADTPDNFQSRRPNTSFCFLDIRSPGLGDTAMYLCATSRASGRVVATNEKLFFGSGTQLSVL.

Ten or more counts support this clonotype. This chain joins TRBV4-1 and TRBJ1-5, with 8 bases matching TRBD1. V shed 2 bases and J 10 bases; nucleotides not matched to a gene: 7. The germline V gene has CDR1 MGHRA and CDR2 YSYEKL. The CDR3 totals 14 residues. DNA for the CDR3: TGCGCCAGCAGCCAATCGACAGGGGCTCGACCCCAGCATTTT. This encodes CASSQSTGARPQHF.

The CDR3 sequence is CASSLSSGRWETQYF. CDR3 nucleotide sequence: TGTGCCAGCAGCTTATCTAGCGGGAGGTGGGAGACCCAGTACTTC. The chain couples TRBV7-6 to TRBJ2-5; 11 nucleotides align to TRBD2. V lost 2 bases and J lost 5; bases outside the gene matches: 4. Germline lookup yields CDR1 SGHVS and CDR2 FNYEAQ. The CDR3 is made up of 15 amino acids.

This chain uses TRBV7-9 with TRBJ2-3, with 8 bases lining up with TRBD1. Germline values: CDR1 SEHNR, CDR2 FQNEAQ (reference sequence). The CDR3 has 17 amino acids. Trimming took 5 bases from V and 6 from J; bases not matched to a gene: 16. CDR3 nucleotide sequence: TGTGCCAGCAGCCTAAGGTATGACAGGGGACCCACGGATACGCAGTATTTT. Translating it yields CASSLRYDRGPTDTQYF.

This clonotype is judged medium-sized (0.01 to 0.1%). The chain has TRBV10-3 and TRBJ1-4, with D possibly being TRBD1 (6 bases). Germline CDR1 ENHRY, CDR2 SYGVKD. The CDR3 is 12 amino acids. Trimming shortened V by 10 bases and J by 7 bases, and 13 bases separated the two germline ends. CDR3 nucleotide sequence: TGTGCCACAGCTACAGGGTCTGAAAAACTGTTTTTT. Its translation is CATATGSEKLFF.

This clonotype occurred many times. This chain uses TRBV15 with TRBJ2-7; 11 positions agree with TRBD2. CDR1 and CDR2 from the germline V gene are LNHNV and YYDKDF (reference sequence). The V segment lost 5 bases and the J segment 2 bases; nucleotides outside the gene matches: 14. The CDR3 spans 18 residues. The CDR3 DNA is TGTGCCACCAGCGGGGGGCGGCTAGCGGGAGGACAAGCCTACGAGCAGTACTTC. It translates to CATSGGRLAGGQAYEQYF.